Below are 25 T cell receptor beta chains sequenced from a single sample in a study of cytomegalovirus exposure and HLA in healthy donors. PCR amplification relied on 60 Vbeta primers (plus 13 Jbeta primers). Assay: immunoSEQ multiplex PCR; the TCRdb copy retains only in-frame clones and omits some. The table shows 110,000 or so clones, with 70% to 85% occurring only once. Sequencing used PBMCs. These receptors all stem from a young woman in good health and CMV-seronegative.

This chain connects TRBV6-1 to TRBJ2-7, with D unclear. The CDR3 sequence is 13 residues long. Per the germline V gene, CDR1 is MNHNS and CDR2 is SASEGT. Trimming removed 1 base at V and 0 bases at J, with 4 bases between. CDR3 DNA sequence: TGTGCCAGCAGTGAAGGGAGCTCCTACGAGCAGTACGTC. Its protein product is CASSEGSSYEQYV.

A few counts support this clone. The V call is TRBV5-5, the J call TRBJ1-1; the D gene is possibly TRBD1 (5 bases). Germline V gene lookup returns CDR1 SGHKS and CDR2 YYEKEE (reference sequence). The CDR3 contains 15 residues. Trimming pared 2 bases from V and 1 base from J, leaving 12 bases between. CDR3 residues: CASSFYIGENTEAFF. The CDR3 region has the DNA TGTGCCAGCAGCTTCTACATAGGGGAGAACACTGAAGCTTTCTTT.

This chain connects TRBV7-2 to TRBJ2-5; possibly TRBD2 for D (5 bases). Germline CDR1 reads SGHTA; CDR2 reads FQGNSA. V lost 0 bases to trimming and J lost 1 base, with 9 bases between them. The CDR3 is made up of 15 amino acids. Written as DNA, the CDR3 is TGTGCCAGCAGCTTAGCGCGGGCGGTCCAAGAGACCCAGTACTTC. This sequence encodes CASSLARAVQETQYF.

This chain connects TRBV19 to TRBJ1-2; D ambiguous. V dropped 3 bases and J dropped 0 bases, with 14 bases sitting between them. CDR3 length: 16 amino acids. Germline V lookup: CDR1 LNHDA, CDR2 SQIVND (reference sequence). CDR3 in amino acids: CASSIRGLEANYGYTF. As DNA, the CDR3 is TGTGCCAGTAGTATTCGAGGGCTAGAAGCTAACTATGGCTACACCTTC.

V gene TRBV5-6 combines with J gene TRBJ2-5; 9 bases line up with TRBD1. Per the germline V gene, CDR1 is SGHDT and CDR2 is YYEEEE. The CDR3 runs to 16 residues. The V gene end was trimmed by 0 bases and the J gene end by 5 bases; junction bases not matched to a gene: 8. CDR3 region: CASSLGPGQGAETQYF. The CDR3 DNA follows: TGTGCCAGCAGCTTGGGCCCGGGACAGGGAGCGGAGACCCAGTACTTC.

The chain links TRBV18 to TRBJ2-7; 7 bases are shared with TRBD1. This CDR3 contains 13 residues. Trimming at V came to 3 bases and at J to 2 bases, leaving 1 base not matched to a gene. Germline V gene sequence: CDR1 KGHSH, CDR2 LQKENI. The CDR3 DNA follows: TGTGCCAGCTCACCGACAGGGACCTACGAGCAGTACTTC. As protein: CASSPTGTYEQYF.

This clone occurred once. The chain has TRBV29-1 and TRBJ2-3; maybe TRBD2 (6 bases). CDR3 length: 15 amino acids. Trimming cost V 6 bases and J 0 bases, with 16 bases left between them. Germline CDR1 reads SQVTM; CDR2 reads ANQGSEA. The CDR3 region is CSVPTAGLSTDTQYF. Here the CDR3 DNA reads TGCAGCGTCCCCACGGCGGGGCTTAGCACAGATACGCAGTATTTT.

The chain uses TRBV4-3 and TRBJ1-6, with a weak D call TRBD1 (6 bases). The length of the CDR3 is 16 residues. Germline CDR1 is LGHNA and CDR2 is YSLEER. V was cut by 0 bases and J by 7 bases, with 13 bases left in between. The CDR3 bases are TGCGCCAGCAGCCAAGACATCAGGGGAAGGAATTCACCCCTCCACTTT. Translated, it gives CASSQDIRGRNSPLHF.

This chain's CDR3 is CASSAGTPLTDTQYF. The CDR3 DNA reads as TGTGCCAGCAGCGCAGGGACACCCCTCACAGATACGCAGTATTTT. The chain is built from TRBV2 and TRBJ2-3; D might be TRBD1 (6 bases). V was clipped by 6 bases and J by 2 bases, with 15 bases between them. The germline gives CDR1 SNHLY, CDR2 FYNNEI. The CDR3 has 15 residues.

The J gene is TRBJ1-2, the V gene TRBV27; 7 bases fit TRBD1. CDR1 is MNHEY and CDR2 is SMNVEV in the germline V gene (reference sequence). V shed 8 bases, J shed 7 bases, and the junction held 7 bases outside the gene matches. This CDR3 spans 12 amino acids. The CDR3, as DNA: TGTGCCAGCGGGGACAGACGAGGTGGCTACACCTTC. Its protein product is CASGDRRGGYTF.

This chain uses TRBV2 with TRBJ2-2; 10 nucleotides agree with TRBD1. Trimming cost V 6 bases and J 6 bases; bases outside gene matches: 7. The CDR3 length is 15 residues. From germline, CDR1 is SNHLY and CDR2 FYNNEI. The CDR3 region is CASRWGQGIAGELFF. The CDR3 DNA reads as TGTGCCAGCAGGTGGGGACAGGGGATCGCCGGGGAGCTGTTTTTT. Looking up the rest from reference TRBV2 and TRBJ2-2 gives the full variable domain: EPEVTQTPSHQVTQMGQEVILRCVPISNHLYFYWYRQILGQKVEFLVSFYNNEISEKSEIFDDQFSVERPDGSNFTLKIRSTKLEDSAMYFCASRWGQGIAGELFFGEGSRLTVL.

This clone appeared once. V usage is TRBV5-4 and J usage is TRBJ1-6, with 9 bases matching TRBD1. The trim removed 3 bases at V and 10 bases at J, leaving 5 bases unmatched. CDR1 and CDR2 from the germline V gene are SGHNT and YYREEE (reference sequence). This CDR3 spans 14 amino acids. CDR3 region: CASSWDRDGSPLHF. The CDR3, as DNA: TGTGCCAGCAGCTGGGACAGGGACGGGTCACCCCTCCACTTT.

This CDR3 reads CASSMEGRALHF. CDR3 in DNA: TGTGCCAGTAGTATGGAGGGGAGGGCCCTCCACTTT. The V call is TRBV19, the J call TRBJ1-6, with TRBD1 as a possible D gene (5 bases). Germline lookup yields CDR1 LNHDA and CDR2 SQIVND (reference sequence). This CDR3 has 12 residues. V lost 3 bases, J lost 14 bases, and 11 bases lay in between.

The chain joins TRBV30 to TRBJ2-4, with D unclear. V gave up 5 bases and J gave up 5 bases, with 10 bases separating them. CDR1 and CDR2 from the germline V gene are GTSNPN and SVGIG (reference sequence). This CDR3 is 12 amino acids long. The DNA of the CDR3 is TGTGCCTGGGAACTCGGTCAAAACATTCAGTACTTC. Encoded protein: CAWELGQNIQYF.

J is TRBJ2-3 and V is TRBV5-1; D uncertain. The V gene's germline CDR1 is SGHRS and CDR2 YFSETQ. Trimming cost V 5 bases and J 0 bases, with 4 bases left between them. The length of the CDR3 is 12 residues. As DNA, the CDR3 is TGCGCCAGCAGTTCTAGCACAGATACGCAGTATTTT. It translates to CASSSSTDTQYF.

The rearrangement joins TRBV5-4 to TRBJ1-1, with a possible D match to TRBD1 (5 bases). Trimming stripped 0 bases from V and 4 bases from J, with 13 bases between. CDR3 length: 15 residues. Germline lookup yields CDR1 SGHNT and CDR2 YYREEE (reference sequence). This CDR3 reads CASSLVGGGSTEAFF. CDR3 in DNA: TGTGCCAGCAGCTTGGTGGGGGGTGGGAGCACTGAAGCTTTCTTT.

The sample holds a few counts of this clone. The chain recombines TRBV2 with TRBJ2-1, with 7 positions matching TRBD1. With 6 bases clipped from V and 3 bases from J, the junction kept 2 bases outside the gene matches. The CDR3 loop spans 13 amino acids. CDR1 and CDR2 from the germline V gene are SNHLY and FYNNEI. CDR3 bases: TGTGCCAGCAGGGGGGACAGCTACAATGAGCAGTTCTTC. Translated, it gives CASRGDSYNEQFF.

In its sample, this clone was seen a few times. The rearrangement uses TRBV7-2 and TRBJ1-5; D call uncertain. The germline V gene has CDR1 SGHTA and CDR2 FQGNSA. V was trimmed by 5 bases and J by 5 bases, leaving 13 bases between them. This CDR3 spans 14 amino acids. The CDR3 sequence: CASSATTAHQPQHF. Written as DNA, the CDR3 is TGTGCCAGCAGCGCCACGACTGCACATCAGCCCCAGCATTTT.

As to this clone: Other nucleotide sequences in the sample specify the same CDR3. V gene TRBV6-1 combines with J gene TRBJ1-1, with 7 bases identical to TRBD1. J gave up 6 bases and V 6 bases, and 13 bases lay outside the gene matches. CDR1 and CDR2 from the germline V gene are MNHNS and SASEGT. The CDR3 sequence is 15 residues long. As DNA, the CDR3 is TGTGCCAGCAGCGATCTTTCGACAGGGAGAGCTGAAGCTTTCTTT. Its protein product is CASSDLSTGRAEAFF.

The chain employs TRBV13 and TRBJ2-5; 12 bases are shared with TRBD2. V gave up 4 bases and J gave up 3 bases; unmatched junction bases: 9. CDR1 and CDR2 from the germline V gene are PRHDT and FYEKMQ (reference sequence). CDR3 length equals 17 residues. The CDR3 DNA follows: TGTGCCAGCAGCTCGGCGCTAGCGGGGGGGAGCGAAGAGACCCAGTACTTC. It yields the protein CASSSALAGGSEETQYF.

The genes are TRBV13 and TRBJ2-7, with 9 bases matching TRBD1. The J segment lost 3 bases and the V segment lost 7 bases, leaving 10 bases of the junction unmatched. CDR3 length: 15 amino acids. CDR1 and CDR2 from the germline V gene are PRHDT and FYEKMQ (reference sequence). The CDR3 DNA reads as TGTGCCAGCATCCAAATAGGGACAGGGAACTACGAGCAGTACTTC. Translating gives CASIQIGTGNYEQYF.

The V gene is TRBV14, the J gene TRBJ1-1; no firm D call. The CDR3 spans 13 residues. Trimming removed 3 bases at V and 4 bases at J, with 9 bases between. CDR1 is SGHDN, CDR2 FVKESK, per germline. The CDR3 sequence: CASSQGVTTEAFF. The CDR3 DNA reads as TGTGCCAGCAGCCAGGGAGTTACCACTGAAGCTTTCTTT.

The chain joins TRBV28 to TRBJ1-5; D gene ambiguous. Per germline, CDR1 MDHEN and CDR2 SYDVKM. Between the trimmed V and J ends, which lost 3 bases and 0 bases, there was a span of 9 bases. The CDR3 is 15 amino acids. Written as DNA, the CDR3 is TGTGCCAGCAGTTTCCCCAACGGTAGCAATCAGCCCCAGCATTTT. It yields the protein CASSFPNGSNQPQHF.

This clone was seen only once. In nucleotides, the CDR3 is TGTGCCAGCAGCTTAGAGACGGACAGGACCACTGAAGCTTTCTTT. Encoded protein: CASSLETDRTTEAFF. The genes are TRBV7-2 and TRBJ1-1, with 7 bases lining up with TRBD1. Unmatched junction bases numbered 6, after V lost 1 base and J lost 4 bases. CDR3 length equals 15 residues. From germline, CDR1 is SGHTA and CDR2 FQGNSA.

As DNA, the CDR3 is TGTGCCTGGAGTGACTTAGGGACAGGGGTGGTTTACAATGAGCAGTTCTTC. Amino acids: CAWSDLGTGVVYNEQFF. This sequence joins TRBV30 and TRBJ2-1; 10 bases agree with TRBD1. CDR3 size: 17 residues. In germline, CDR1 is GTSNPN, CDR2 SVGIG (reference sequence). Trimming took 1 base from V and 4 from J; bases not matched to a gene: 10.